The 21 T cell receptor beta chains below come from one sample, sequenced in a study of control samples from healthy donors and cancer patients. Using immunoSEQ multiplex PCR, the repertoire was profiled, and TCRdb retains in-frame clones only, with some absent. The sample lists over 15,000 clones; roughly 85% were seen once. Material: PBMCs. All receptors come from a man of 80 years or more with head and neck cancer.

This clone was found once. CDR3 DNA sequence: TGTGCCAGCAGAGGCGGGGGTAGCACAGATACGCAGTATTTT. Translating gives CASRGGGSTDTQYF. The chain is built from TRBV7-9 and TRBJ2-3, with TRBD2 identical over 7 bases. The CDR3 covers 14 residues. CDR1 is SEHNR and CDR2 is FQNEAQ in the germline V gene (reference sequence). V gave up 6 bases and J gave up 0 bases; unmatched junction bases: 3.

This chain links TRBV21-1 with TRBJ2-1; the table's D call of TRBD2 was not tested on the DNA. TRBV21-1 is labeled a pseudogene. The CDR3 length is 16 residues. CDR3 sequence reads: CASSRGCSGCYNEQFF. Here the CDR3 DNA reads TGTGCCAGCAGCAGAGGATGTAGCGGGTGCTACAATGAGCAGTTCTTC.

The chain joins TRBV5-8 to TRBJ1-2; D not certain. Germline CDR1 reads SGHTS; CDR2 reads YDEGEE. V lost 7 bases and J 1 base, leaving 17 bases between the germline ends. CDR3 length: 15 residues. CDR3 region: CASGDERRINYGYTF. The CDR3 DNA sequence: TGTGCCAGCGGTGATGAGAGACGGATTAACTATGGCTACACCTTC.

In its sample, this clone is medium-sized. V usage is TRBV21-1 and J usage is TRBJ1-1. TRBV21-1 is a listed pseudogene. This CDR3 comprises 11 residues. The CDR3 region is CACGGALEAFF. As DNA, the CDR3 is TGTGCCTGCGGGGGGGCCCTCGAGGCTTTCTTT.

CDR3 loop: CASSLAGVAGELFF. CDR3 in DNA: TGTGCCAGCAGTCTAGCGGGGGTCGCCGGGGAGCTGTTTTTT. The chain combines TRBV2 with TRBJ2-2; 10 nucleotides agree with TRBD2. The CDR3 loop spans 14 amino acids. Per germline, CDR1 SNHLY and CDR2 FYNNEI. Germline trimming cut 5 bases from V and 6 bases from J; bases unmatched to any gene: 3.

The V and J genes are TRBV25-1 and TRBJ1-4, with D maybe TRBD1 (6 bases). Germline CDR1 reads MGHDK; CDR2 reads SYGVNS. This CDR3 is built from 15 residues. V was shortened by 2 bases and J by 6 bases, with 13 bases between the two germline ends. For the CDR3, the DNA is TGTGCCAGCAGTGAAGGGGCAGGGGAATATGAAAAACTGTTTTTT. It yields the protein CASSEGAGEYEKLFF.

This clone was found a few times. The V gene is TRBV7-9, the J gene TRBJ1-2; TRBD1 is a possible D gene (6 bases). V was shortened by 5 bases and J by 5 bases, with 15 bases between the two germline ends. CDR3 length equals 14 residues. In germline, CDR1 is SEHNR, CDR2 FQNEAQ (reference sequence). CDR3: CASSLGGVFYGYTF. The CDR3 DNA is TGTGCCAGCAGCCTAGGGGGAGTTTTTTATGGCTACACCTTC. The complete variable domain, with remaining parts taken from reference TRBV7-9 and TRBJ1-2, reads DTGVSQNPRHKITKRGQNVTFRCDPISEHNRLYWYRQTLGQGPEFLTYFQNEAQLEKSRLLSDRFSAERPKGSFSTLEIQRTEQGDSAMYLCASSLGGVFYGYTFGSGTRLTVV.

The chain is built from TRBV2 and TRBJ2-5, with D possibly matching TRBD2 (5 bases). This CDR3 has 13 residues. Germline V gene data show CDR1 as SNHLY and CDR2 as FYNNEI. V was pared by 4 bases and J by 0 bases, with 6 bases between. CDR3 protein: CASSAGYQETQYF. In nucleotides, the CDR3 is TGTGCCAGCAGTGCGGGGTACCAAGAGACCCAGTACTTC.

This rearrangement joins TRBV6-6 to TRBJ2-7; unclear D gene. This CDR3 spans 16 amino acids. Germline assignment: CDR1 MNHNY and CDR2 SVGAGI (reference sequence). V shed 5 bases and J shed 5 bases, with 22 bases lying between them. The CDR3 DNA reads TGTGCCAGCAGTCCCCTTGCGGATAGGGCTCGGGACGAGCAGTACTTC. Translating gives CASSPLADRARDEQYF.

V usage is TRBV5-6 and J usage is TRBJ1-1, with D perhaps TRBD1 (6 bases). Germline CDR1 and CDR2: SGHDT and YYEEEE. Trimming pared 4 bases from V and 1 base from J, leaving 11 bases between. The CDR3 loop spans 14 amino acids. CDR3 DNA sequence: TGTGCCAGCAGCGATACAGGGACGAACACTGAAGCTTTCTTT. It codes for CASSDTGTNTEAFF. Using reference TRBV5-6 and TRBJ1-1 for the parts outside the CDR3, the full variable domain is DAGVTQSPTHLIKTRGQQVTLRCSPKSGHDTVSWYQQALGQGPQFIFQYYEEEERQRGNFPDRFSGHQFPNYSSELNVNALLLGDSALYLCASSDTGTNTEAFFGQGTRLTVV.

The chain employs TRBV6-2 or TRBV6-3 and TRBJ2-7, with D possibly called TRBD1 or TRBD2 (5 bases each). This CDR3 contains 14 residues. Per germline, CDR1 MNHEY and CDR2 SVGEGT. V lost 0 bases to trimming and J lost 6 bases, with 12 bases between them. In nucleotides, the CDR3 is TGTGCCAGCAGTTACTCGGGACGTAGCCGCGAGCAGTACTTC. This codes for CASSYSGRSREQYF.

The J gene is TRBJ2-1, the V gene TRBV13; either TRBD1 or TRBD2 may supply D (5 bases each). V lost 7 bases and J 9 bases, leaving 22 bases between the germline ends. The CDR3 extends over 15 amino acids. Germline-derived CDR1 and CDR2 are PRHDT and FYEKMQ (reference sequence). The chain's CDR3 is CASKGPGTPGIEQFF. CDR3 coding DNA: TGTGCCAGCAAAGGGCCGGGGACCCCTGGGATTGAGCAGTTCTTC.

The chain carries TRBV27 and TRBJ2-3, with D maybe TRBD1 (6 bases). V lost 0 bases to trimming and J lost 6 bases, with 16 bases between them. This CDR3 region has 16 residues. Germline lookup yields CDR1 MNHEY and CDR2 SMNVEV (reference sequence). The CDR3 DNA reads as TGTGCCAGCAGTTTATCGCTGGGGGCTCTCAGGGATACGCAGTATTTT. Protein: CASSLSLGALRDTQYF.

This sequence joins TRBV9 and TRBJ2-7, with a weak D call TRBD2 (6 bases). The length of the CDR3 is 13 residues. V lost 4 bases and J lost 6, with 14 bases in between. Germline V gene lookup returns CDR1 SGDLS and CDR2 YYNGEE. This chain's CDR3 is CASSPGGFGEQYF. The CDR3 bases are TGTGCCAGCAGCCCCGGAGGGTTCGGCGAGCAGTACTTC.

The chain joins TRBV12-3 or TRBV12-4 to TRBJ1-1; TRBD1 is a possible D gene (5 bases). Trimming pared 6 bases from V and 11 bases from J, leaving 13 bases between. The CDR3 is made up of 11 amino acids. CDR3 protein: CASSSGLLAFF. The DNA for the CDR3 is TGTGCCAGCAGCTCGGGACTTTTGGCTTTCTTT.

This clone has just one count. The V gene is TRBV7-8, the J gene TRBJ2-7, with no clear D. CDR1 is SGHVS and CDR2 is FQNEAQ in the germline V gene. The V end was cut by 3 bases, the J end by 3 bases, with 15 bases between. The CDR3 spans 15 residues. The chain's CDR3 is CASSFTPDRYYEQYF. The CDR3 DNA follows: TGTGCCAGCAGCTTTACACCAGACCGTTACTACGAGCAGTACTTC.

The chain uses TRBV11-2 and TRBJ1-1, with 7 bases that match TRBD1. Germline V gene lookup returns CDR1 SGHAT and CDR2 FQNNGV. The CDR3 extends over 14 amino acids. After removal of 5 bases from V and 3 bases from J, the junction contained 6 bases not matched to a gene. The CDR3 sequence: CASSVTGRDTEAFF. DNA for the CDR3: TGTGCCAGCAGCGTGACAGGGAGAGACACTGAAGCTTTCTTT.

The count of this clone is one. The rearrangement links TRBV9 to TRBJ2-2; D might be TRBD1 (6 bases). V was shortened by 0 bases and J by 6 bases, with 18 bases between the two germline ends. The CDR3 contains 17 residues. The germline CDR1 and CDR2 sequences are SGDLS and YYNGEE. The CDR3 region has the DNA TGTGCCAGCAGCGTAGGAGTGGGCAGGGGAACTCCCGGGGAGCTGTTTTTT. This encodes CASSVGVGRGTPGELFF.

The chain is built from TRBV6-4 and TRBJ2-7; 8 bases agree with TRBD1. V shed 11 bases and J 2 bases; nucleotides not matched to a gene: 8. The CDR3 length is 13 residues. Germline V gene data show CDR1 as MRHNA and CDR2 as SNTAGT. CDR3 sequence: CAPSDRGAYEQYF. The CDR3 DNA reads TGTGCCCCCAGTGACAGGGGCGCCTACGAGCAGTACTTC.

This sequence joins TRBV20-1 and TRBJ2-3; either TRBD1 or TRBD2 may supply D (5 bases each). The V and J ends lost 3 bases and 1 base respectively, with 17 bases between them. CDR1 and CDR2 from the germline V gene are DFQATT and SNEGSKA (reference sequence). The CDR3 runs to 16 residues. CDR3 protein: CSASVDTRGGTDTQYF. The CDR3 nucleotides are TGCAGTGCTAGTGTGGACACTAGAGGGGGCACAGATACGCAGTATTTT.

J is TRBJ2-7 and V is TRBV19; D is possibly TRBD1 (6 bases). V lost 6 bases to trimming and J lost 2 bases, with 11 bases between them. Germline CDR1 reads LNHDA; CDR2 reads SQIVND (reference sequence). This CDR3 comprises 13 residues. The CDR3 sequence: CASSDRPPYEQYF. CDR3 DNA sequence: TGTGCCAGTAGCGACAGGCCCCCCTACGAGCAGTACTTC.